The entry that follows covers one T cell receptor beta chain sequence. The target antigen is unknown. This may arise from a read error, as a much more abundant clone is one base away. This CDR3 is 11 amino acids long. Between the trimmed V and J ends, which lost 7 bases and 10 bases, there was a span of 13 bases. CDR1 and CDR2 from the germline V gene are MNHNY and SVGAGI (reference sequence). This specimen comes from a study of CD8+CD57+ T cells in acquired aplastic anemia. In the study overall: Average DNA yield from sorted CD4+ and CD8+ cells was around 3.2 ug. Study-wide findings and caveats: Both patients and controls carried the same twenty-nine CD8+ CDR3 sequences.

Using genomic DNA as the template, TCR beta VDJ and CDR3 profiling was carried out. Each CDR3 protein is one row after TCRdb ran MiXCR on the reads. The repertoire holds some 120,000 distinct CDR3 sequences, with almost 40% as singletons. In patients chosen for sequencing, flow cytometry had shown CD8+CD57+ cell expansion. No therapy had been given to the patients at the time of blood sampling. This sequence joins TRBV6-6 and TRBJ1-1, with D perhaps matching TRBD1 (5 bases). The TCR originated in a human donor with aplastic anemia. The specimen was sorted CD4+, CD8+, or CD8+CD57+ T cells (not recorded which) from PBMCs. The CDR3 region is CASIGSGAAFF. CDR3 DNA: TGTGCCAGCATTGGTTCTGGGGCAGCTTTCTTT.